Shown below are 11 T cell receptor beta chains from a single sample sequenced in a study of blood T cell repertoires in COVID-19. Only in-frame clones appear in the TCRdb table, and some are missing; sequencing was by immunoSEQ multiplex PCR. The profile covers about 160,000 clones, with approximately 81% appearing a single time and around 5.3% taken by the ten largest. The sequenced material came from PBMCs or T cells enriched from blood (not recorded which). The receptors were gathered from a woman aged 40 to 50 with acute COVID-19.

The chain joins TRBV30 to TRBJ1-3; a possible D gene is TRBD1 (6 bases). Germline V CDR1 and CDR2: GTSNPN, SVGIG (reference sequence). The CDR3 sequence is 14 residues long. V was trimmed by 4 bases and J by 5 bases, leaving 15 bases between them. The CDR3 region has the DNA TGTGCCTGGATTATTCCAGGGGACCGAAACACCATATATTTT. It specifies CAWIIPGDRNTIYF.

The genes are TRBV3-1 (or the pseudogene TRBV3-2) and TRBJ2-1; TRBD2 aligns across 9 bases. The germline V gene has CDR1 LGHDT and CDR2 YNNKEL (reference sequence). Germline trimming cut 4 bases from V and 2 bases from J; bases unmatched to any gene: 6. The CDR3 consists of 16 residues. The CDR3 spells CASSLLAGVTYNEQFF. The CDR3 DNA reads as TGTGCCAGCAGCCTTTTAGCGGGAGTAACCTACAATGAGCAGTTCTTC.

The chain has TRBV7-2 and TRBJ1-3; TRBD1 is a possible D gene (5 bases). This CDR3 has 14 residues. Germline CDR1 and CDR2: SGHTA and FQGNSA. Trimming stripped 6 bases from V and 2 bases from J, with 11 bases between. The CDR3 loop reads CASRKGVPGNTIYF. DNA of the CDR3: TGTGCCAGCAGGAAAGGGGTCCCTGGAAACACCATATATTTT.

The chain employs TRBV7-9 and TRBJ2-3, with D possibly matching TRBD2 (5 bases). The CDR3 has 16 residues. V lost 5 bases to trimming and J lost 1 base, with 16 bases between them. Germline loops: CDR1 SEHNR, CDR2 FQNEAQ (reference sequence). CDR3 nucleotides: TGTGCCAGCAGCCCACCGGGGAGCAGCGGCACAGATACGCAGTATTTT. Its translation is CASSPPGSSGTDTQYF.

In regard to this clone: One end of the junction fails to match germline, which may point to a read error. The chain employs TRBV5-1 and TRBJ1-1; TRBD1 is a possible D gene (5 bases). The germline gives CDR1 SGHRS, CDR2 YFSETQ. There are 14 residues in the CDR3. In DNA form, the CDR3 reads TGCGCCAGCAGCTTGGTGCCAGGGAACCCTGAAGCTTTCTTT. Its protein is CASSLVPGNPEAFF. Full variable domain (remainder filled in from reference TRBV5-1 and TRBJ1-1): KAGVTQTPRYLIKTRGQQVTLSCSPISGHRSVSWYQQTPGQGLQFLFEYFSETQRNKGNFPGRFSGRQFSNSRSEMNVSTLELGDSALYLCASSLVPGNPEAFFGQGTRLTVV.

The chain has TRBV5-1 and TRBJ1-2; tentatively, D is TRBD1 (5 bases). Per germline, CDR1 SGHRS and CDR2 YFSETQ. This CDR3 is built from 16 residues. V shed 0 bases and J shed 8 bases, with 20 bases lying between them. The CDR3 sequence is CASSLGPRQPRPGYTF. The CDR3 nucleotides read TGCGCCAGCAGCTTGGGCCCTCGACAGCCACGACCGGGCTACACCTTC. The full variable domain, completed using reference TRBV5-1 and TRBJ1-2, is KAGVTQTPRYLIKTRGQQVTLSCSPISGHRSVSWYQQTPGQGLQFLFEYFSETQRNKGNFPGRFSGRQFSNSRSEMNVSTLELGDSALYLCASSLGPRQPRPGYTFGSGTRLTVV.

The chain carries TRBV24-1 and TRBJ2-1; TRBD2 might be the D (6 bases). The CDR3 is made up of 13 amino acids. Germline V lookup: CDR1 KGHDR, CDR2 SFDVKD. V dropped 1 base and J dropped 6 bases, with 6 bases sitting between them. The DNA of the CDR3 is TGTGCCACCAGTGATTTCGGGGGCAATGAGCAGTTCTTC. This encodes CATSDFGGNEQFF.

This clone was detected only once. The V gene is TRBV7-3, the J gene TRBJ2-1; 15 positions match TRBD2. The CDR3 has 17 amino acids. Germline CDR1 is SGHTA and CDR2 is FQGTGA. V lost 5 bases to trimming and J lost 0 bases; unmatched junction nucleotides: 2. The chain's CDR3 is CASSRTSGGASYNEQFF. DNA for the CDR3: TGTGCCAGCAGCCGGACTAGCGGGGGGGCCTCCTACAATGAGCAGTTCTTC.

The chain recombines TRBV19 with TRBJ2-2, with 7 bases lining up with TRBD2. The germline V gene has CDR1 LNHDA and CDR2 SQIVND (reference sequence). The CDR3 runs 15 residues. Germline trimming cut 1 base from V and 6 bases from J; bases unmatched to any gene: 5. In DNA form, the CDR3 reads TGTGCCAGTAGTATAGGCGGGAGTTTCGCCGGGGAGCTGTTTTTT. Its translation is CASSIGGSFAGELFF.

The rearrangement joins TRBV5-1 to TRBJ2-2; TRBD2 matches 10 bases. CDR3 length: 16 amino acids. The V segment lost 3 bases and the J segment 1 base; nucleotides outside the gene matches: 3. Germline CDR1 and CDR2: SGHRS and YFSETQ. The CDR3 is CASSSLAGGNTGELFF. In nucleotides, the CDR3 is TGCGCCAGCAGCTCATTAGCGGGAGGGAACACCGGGGAGCTGTTTTTT.

The chain is built from TRBV7-2 and TRBJ1-1, with TRBD1 matching 9 bases. CDR3 size: 14 residues. The germline CDR1 and CDR2 sequences are SGHTA and FQGNSA. V shed 6 bases, J shed 6 bases, and the junction held 8 bases outside the gene matches. The CDR3 sequence: CASSLQGAGAEAFF. The CDR3 nucleotides are TGTGCCAGCAGTCTACAGGGGGCAGGGGCTGAAGCTTTCTTT.